This TCR beta chain was found in a study of blood T cell repertoires in COVID-19. At the level of the study: COVID-19 samples collected from the United States, Italy and Spain covered acute and convalescent phases. T cells, B-cell-depleted T cells, or PBMCs provided the cDNA or gDNA that served as material.

The CDR3 covers 15 residues. Trimming left V 7 bases short and J 5 bases short, with 20 bases between. Germline values: CDR1 LNHDA, CDR2 SQIVND (reference sequence). As originally analysed: It was from reference gene primer amplification that nucleated cell counts were estimated. Clones were sequenced by immunoSEQ multiplex PCR, and TCRdb holds only the in-frame ones, with some missing. V and J calls and clone size are copied from that table; D and trimming were computed from the DNA. The sample consists of about 150,000 clones, around 83% of them appearing once. One Seattle source followed patients from active infection through their disease course.

Sequences were obtained from peripheral blood. The sequence came from a woman aged 60-70 years with COVID-19, enrolled during active disease. The chain uses TRBV19 and TRBJ2-5; D unresolved. As DNA, the CDR3 is TGTGCCAGTACCTCGGTCGTCAGGCTCTCGGAGACCCAGTACTTC. Translating gives CASTSVVRLSETQYF.